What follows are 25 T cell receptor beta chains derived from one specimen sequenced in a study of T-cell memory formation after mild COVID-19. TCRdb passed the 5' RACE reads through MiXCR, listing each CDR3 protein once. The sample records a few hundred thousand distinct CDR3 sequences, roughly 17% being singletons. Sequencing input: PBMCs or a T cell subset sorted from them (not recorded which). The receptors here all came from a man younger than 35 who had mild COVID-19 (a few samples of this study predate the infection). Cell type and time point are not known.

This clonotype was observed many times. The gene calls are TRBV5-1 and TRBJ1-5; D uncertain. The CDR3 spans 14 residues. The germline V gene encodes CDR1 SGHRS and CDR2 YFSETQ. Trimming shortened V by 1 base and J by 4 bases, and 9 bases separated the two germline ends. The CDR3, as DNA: TGCGCCAGCAGCTTGTCTGGAGGGAATCAGCCCCAGCATTTT. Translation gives CASSLSGGNQPQHF.

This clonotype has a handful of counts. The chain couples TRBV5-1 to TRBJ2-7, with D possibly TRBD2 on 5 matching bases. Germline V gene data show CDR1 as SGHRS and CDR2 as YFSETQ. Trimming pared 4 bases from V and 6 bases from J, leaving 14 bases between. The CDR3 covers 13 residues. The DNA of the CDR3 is TGCGCCAGCAGCCCCAGATCTCGGGGCGAGCAGTACTTC. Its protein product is CASSPRSRGEQYF.

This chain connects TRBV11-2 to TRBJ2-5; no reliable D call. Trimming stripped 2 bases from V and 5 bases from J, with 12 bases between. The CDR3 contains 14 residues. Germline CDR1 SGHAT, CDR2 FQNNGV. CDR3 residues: CASSLIPSPETQYF. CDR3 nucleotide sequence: TGTGCCAGCAGCTTAATTCCGTCCCCCGAGACCCAGTACTTC. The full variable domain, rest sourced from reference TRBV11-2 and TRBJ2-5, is EAGVAQSPRYKIIEKRQSVAFWCNPISGHATLYWYQQILGQGPKLLIQFQNNGVVDDSQLPKDRFSAERLKGVDSTLKIQPAKLEDSAVYLCASSLIPSPETQYFGPGTRLLVL.

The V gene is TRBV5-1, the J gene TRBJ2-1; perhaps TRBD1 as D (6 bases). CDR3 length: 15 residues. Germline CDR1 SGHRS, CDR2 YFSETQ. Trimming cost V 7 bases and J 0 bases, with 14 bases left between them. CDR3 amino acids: CASGEGGDSYNEQFF. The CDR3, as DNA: TGCGCCAGCGGCGAAGGGGGAGACTCCTACAATGAGCAGTTCTTC.

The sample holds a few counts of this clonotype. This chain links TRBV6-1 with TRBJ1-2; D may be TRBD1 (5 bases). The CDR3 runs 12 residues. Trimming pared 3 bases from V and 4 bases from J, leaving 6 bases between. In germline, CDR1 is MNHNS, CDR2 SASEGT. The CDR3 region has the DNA TGTGCCAGCAGTGACGGGACCTATGGCTACACCTTC. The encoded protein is CASSDGTYGYTF.

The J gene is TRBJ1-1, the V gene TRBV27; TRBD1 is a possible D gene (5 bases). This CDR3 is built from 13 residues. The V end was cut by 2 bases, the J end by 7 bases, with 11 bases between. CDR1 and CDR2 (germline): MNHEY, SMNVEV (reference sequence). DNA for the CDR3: TGTGCCAGCAGTTTACGGGGGTCCCTTGAAGCTTTCTTT. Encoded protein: CASSLRGSLEAFF.

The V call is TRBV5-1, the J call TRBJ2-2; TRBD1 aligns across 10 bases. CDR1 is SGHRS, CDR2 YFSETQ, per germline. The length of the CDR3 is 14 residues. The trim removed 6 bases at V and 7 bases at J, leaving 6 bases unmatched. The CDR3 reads CASTTGGSGGELFF. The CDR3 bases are TGCGCCAGCACGACAGGGGGCTCCGGCGGGGAGCTGTTTTTT.

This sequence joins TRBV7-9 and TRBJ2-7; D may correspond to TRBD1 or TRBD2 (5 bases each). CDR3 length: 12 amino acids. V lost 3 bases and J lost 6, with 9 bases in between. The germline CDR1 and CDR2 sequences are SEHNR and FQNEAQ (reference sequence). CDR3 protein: CASSFEGREQYF. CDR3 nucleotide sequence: TGTGCCAGCAGCTTTGAGGGGCGCGAGCAGTACTTC. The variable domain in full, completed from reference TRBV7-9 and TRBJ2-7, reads DTGVSQNPRHKITKRGQNVTFRCDPISEHNRLYWYRQTLGQGPEFLTYFQNEAQLEKSRLLSDRFSAERPKGSFSTLEIQRTEQGDSAMYLCASSFEGREQYFGPGTRLTVT.

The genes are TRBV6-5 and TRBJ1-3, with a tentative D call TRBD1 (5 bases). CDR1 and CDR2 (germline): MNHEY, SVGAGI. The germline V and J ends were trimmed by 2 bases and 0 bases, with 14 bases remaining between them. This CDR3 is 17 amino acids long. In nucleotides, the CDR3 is TGTGCCAGCAGTTACGACGTGCGGGGCCTCTCTGGAAACACCATATATTTT. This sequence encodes CASSYDVRGLSGNTIYF.

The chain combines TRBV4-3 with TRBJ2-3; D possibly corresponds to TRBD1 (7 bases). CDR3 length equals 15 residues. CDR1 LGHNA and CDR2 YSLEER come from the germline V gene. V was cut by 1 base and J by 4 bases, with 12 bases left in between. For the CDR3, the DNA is TGCGCCAGCAGCCAAGTCGGCAGGGGGGCAGATACGCAGTATTTT. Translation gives CASSQVGRGADTQYF.

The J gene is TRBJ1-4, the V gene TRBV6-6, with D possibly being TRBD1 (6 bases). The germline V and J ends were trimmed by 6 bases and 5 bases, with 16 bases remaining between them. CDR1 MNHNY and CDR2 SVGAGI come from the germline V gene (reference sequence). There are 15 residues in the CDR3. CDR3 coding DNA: TGTGCCAGCAGGGGGCCCCAGGGGCCAAATGAAAAACTGTTTTTT. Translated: CASRGPQGPNEKLFF.

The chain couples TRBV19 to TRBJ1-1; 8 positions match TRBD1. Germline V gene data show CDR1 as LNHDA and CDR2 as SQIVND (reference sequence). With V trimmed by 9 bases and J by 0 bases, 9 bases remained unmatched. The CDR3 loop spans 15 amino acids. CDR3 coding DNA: TGTGCCAGCCGGACAGGGACGGGAATGAACACTGAAGCTTTCTTT. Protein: CASRTGTGMNTEAFF.

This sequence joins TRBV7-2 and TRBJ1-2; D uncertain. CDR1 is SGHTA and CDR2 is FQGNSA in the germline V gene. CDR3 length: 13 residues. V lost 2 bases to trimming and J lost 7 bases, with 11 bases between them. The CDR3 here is CASSLIGAGGYTF. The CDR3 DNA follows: TGTGCCAGCAGCTTAATAGGTGCGGGTGGCTACACCTTC. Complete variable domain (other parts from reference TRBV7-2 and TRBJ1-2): GAGVSQSPSNKVTEKGKDVELRCDPISGHTALYWYRQSLGQGLEFLIYFQGNSAPDKSGLPSDRFSAERTGGSVSTLTIQRTQQEDSAVYLCASSLIGAGGYTFGSGTRLTVV.

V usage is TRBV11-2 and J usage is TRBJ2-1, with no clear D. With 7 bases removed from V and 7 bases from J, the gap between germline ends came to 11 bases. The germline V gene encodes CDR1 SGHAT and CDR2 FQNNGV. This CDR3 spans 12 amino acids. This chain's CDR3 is CASNIPANEQFF. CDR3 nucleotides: TGTGCCAGCAACATACCCGCTAATGAGCAGTTCTTC.

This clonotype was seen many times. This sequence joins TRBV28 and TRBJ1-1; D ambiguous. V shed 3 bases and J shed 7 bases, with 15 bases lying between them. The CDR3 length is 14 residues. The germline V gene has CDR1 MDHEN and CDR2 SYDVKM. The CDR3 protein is CASSFLRGSSEAFF. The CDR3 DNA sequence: TGTGCCAGCAGTTTTCTACGGGGTAGTAGTGAAGCTTTCTTT. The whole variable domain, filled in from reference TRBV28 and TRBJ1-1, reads DVKVTQSSRYLVKRTGEKVFLECVQDMDHENMFWYRQDPGLGLRLIYFSYDVKMKEKGDIPEGYSVSREKKERFSLILESASTNQTSMYLCASSFLRGSSEAFFGQGTRLTVV.

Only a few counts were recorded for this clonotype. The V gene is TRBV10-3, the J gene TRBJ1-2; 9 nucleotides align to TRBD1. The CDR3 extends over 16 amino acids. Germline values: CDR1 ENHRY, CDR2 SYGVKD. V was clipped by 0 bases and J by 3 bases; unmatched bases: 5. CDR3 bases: TGTGCCATCAGTGAGTCCGGGACAGGGCAAGACTATGGCTACACCTTC. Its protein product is CAISESGTGQDYGYTF.

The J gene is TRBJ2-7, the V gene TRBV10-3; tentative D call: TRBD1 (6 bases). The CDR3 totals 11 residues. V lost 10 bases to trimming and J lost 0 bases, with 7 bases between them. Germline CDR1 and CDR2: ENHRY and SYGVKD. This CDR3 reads CARGGSYEQYV. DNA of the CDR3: TGTGCCAGAGGGGGCTCCTACGAGCAGTACGTC.

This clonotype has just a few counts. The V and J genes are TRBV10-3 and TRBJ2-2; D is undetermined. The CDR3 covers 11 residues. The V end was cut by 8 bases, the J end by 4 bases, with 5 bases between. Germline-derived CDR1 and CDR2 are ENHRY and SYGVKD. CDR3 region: CAIYGTGELFF. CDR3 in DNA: TGTGCCATCTACGGCACCGGGGAGCTGTTTTTT.

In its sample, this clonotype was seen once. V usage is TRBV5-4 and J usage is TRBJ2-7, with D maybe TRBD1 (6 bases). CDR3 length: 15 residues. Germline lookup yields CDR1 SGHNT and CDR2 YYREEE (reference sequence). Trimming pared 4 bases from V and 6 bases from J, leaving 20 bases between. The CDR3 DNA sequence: TGTGCCAGCAGCAATAAACAGGGTCCCCAGCGCGAGCAGTACGTC. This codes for CASSNKQGPQREQYV.

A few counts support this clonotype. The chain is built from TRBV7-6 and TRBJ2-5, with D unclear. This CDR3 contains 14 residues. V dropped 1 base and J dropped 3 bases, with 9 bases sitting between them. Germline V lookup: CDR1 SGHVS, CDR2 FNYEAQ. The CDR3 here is CASSLGVLEETQYF. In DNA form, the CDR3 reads TGTGCCAGCAGCTTAGGTGTTCTGGAAGAGACCCAGTACTTC.

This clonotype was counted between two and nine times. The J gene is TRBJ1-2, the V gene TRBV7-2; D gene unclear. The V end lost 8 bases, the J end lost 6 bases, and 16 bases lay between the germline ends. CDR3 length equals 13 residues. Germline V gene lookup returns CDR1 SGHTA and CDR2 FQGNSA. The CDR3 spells CASQRERGDGYTF. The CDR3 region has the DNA TGTGCCAGCCAGCGGGAACGCGGGGATGGCTACACCTTC. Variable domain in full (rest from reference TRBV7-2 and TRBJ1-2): GAGVSQSPSNKVTEKGKDVELRCDPISGHTALYWYRQSLGQGLEFLIYFQGNSAPDKSGLPSDRFSAERTGGSVSTLTIQRTQQEDSAVYLCASQRERGDGYTFGSGTRLTVV.

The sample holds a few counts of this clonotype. CDR3 sequence: CASRHENNEKLFF. Here the CDR3 DNA reads TGTGCCAGCAGACACGAAAATAATGAAAAACTGTTTTTT. This rearrangement joins TRBV12-3 or TRBV12-4 to TRBJ1-4; no clear D. The CDR3 is 13 residues long. V lost 6 bases and J 4 bases, leaving 9 bases between the germline ends.

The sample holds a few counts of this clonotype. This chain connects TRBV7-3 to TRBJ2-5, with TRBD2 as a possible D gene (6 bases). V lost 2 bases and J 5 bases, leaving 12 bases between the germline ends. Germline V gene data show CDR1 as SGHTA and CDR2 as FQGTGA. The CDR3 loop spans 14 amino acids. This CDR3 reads CASSLGDSLETQYF. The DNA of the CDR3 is TGTGCCAGCAGCTTAGGGGACTCGCTGGAGACCCAGTACTTC.

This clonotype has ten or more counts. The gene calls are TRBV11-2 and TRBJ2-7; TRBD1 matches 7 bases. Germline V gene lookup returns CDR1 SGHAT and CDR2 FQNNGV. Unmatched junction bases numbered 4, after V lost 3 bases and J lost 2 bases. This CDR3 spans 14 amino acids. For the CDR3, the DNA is TGTGCCAGCAGCTTGGGGGACAGCGCCTACGAGCAGTACGTC. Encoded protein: CASSLGDSAYEQYV.

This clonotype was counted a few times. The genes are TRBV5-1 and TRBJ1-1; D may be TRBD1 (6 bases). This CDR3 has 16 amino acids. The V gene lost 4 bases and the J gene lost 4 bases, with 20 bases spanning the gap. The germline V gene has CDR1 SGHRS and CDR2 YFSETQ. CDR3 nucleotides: TGCGCCAGCAGCGTAGAGCCTGATAGGGGGGGCACTGAAGCTTTCTTT. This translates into CASSVEPDRGGTEAFF.